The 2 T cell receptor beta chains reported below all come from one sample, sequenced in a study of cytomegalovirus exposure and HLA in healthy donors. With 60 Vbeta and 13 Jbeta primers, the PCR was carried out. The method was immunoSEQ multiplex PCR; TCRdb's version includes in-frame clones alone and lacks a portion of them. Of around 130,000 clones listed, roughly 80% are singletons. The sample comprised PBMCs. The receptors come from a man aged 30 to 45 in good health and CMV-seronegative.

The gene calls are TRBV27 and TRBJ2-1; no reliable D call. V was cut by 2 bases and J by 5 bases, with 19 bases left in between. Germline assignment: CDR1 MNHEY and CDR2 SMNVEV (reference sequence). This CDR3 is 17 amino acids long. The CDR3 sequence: CASSLLVAAPPNNEQFF. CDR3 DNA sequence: TGTGCCAGCAGTTTACTTGTGGCGGCACCACCTAACAATGAGCAGTTCTTC.

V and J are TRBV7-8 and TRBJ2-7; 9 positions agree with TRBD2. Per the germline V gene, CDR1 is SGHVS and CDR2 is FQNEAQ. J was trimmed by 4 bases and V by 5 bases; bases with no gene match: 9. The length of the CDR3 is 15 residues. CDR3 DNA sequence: TGTGCCAGCAGCCCCCGCCGACTAGCGGCGTACGAGCAGTACTTC. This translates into CASSPRRLAAYEQYF.